This T cell receptor (beta chain) was observed in a study of beta chain features in type 1 diabetes. As for the study in general: Patients were similar to healthy donors in age and gender (as well as in cell yields).

Expressed TCRB transcripts were sequenced after all isolated RNA was converted to cDNA. TCRdb keeps only in-frame clones here, not all; method: immunoSEQ multiplex PCR. The data show more than 550,000 clones, 11% to 15% seen once. Unmatched junction bases numbered 6, after V lost 8 bases and J lost 1 base. Germline V gene data show CDR1 as SGHDT and CDR2 as YYEEEE. The CDR3 spans 13 residues. Study-wide results and limits: A moderate, significant TCRB CDR3 shortening appeared in type 1 diabetes across four CD4+ subsets. The study found fewer insertions and more deletions at VDJ junctions in type 1 diabetes patients. The study left unresolved whether HLA type influences TCRB rearrangement.

Staining for CD45RO/CCR7/CD25/CD127/CD95/CD27 allowed sorting of CD4+ naive, central memory, regulatory and stem cell-like memory cells. As regards this clone: Its antigen is unknown.

Source material: naive CD4+ T cells from blood. The sequence was obtained from a man aged 18-30 years with type 1 diabetes. This rearrangement joins TRBV5-6 to TRBJ2-7, with 7 bases matching TRBD1. CDR3: CASCQGVSYEQYF. The CDR3 nucleotides read TGTGCCAGTTGCCAGGGGGTTTCCTACGAGCAGTACTTC. The whole variable domain, filled in from reference TRBV5-6 and TRBJ2-7, reads DAGVTQSPTHLIKTRGQQVTLRCSPKSGHDTVSWYQQALGQGPQFIFQYYEEEERQRGNFPDRFSGHQFPNYSSELNVNALLLGDSALYLCASCQGVSYEQYFGPGTRLTVT.